This T cell receptor (beta chain) was identified in a study of shared clonotypes between healthy human individuals. Overall study results and limits: What rarefaction showed was incomplete sorted-subset sequencing despite large depth.

V lost 6 bases and J 2 bases, leaving 17 bases between the germline ends. This CDR3 spans 15 amino acids. Per germline, CDR1 MNHNS and CDR2 SASEGT. Sorted-subset replicate PCR reactions contained roughly 200 ng DNA, corresponding to tens of thousands of T cell genomes. TCRdb's copy holds only in-frame clones and misses some; the assay was immunoSEQ multiplex PCR. The sample lists 2,500,000 or so clones; more than 90% were seen once. Comment on this clone: Its antigen remains unknown.

The sequence was obtained from a young man in good health. This chain joins TRBV6-1 and TRBJ2-7, with D hard to call. The source material was naive CD4+ T cells sorted from blood. The subset denotes: CD45RA+ positively selected. The CDR3 DNA sequence: TGTGCCAGCAGCGAACGTCTCTTCTTCCCCTACGAGCAGTACTTC. This gives the protein CASSERLFFPYEQYF.